Listed below are T cell receptor beta chains from one sample, sequenced in a study of T-cell reconstitution after alpha-beta-depleted transplantation in children. Each CDR3 protein gets one entry after TCRdb re-called the PCR reads with MiXCR. Among 480,000 or so distinct CDR3 sequences listed, 10% were seen once. The sample in question was PBMCs, obtained before TCRalphabeta/CD19-depleted stem cell transplant. The source is a child under 10 years old with inherited bone marrow failure, due to receive a stem cell transplant. Both conserved end residues are part of each CDR3. The D gene is left open where the match is weak. Only some rows state a clone size, as once, few, many or a class for expanded clones.

CDR3 | DNA | J | V | D | size
CASSQERDHQPQHF | TGCGCCAGCAGCCAAGAGCGGGATCACCAGCCCCAGCATTTT | TRBJ1-5 | TRBV4-1 | . | many
CASSLGVDIFDEQFF | TGTGCCAGCAGCTTGGGGGTAGATATCTTCGATGAGCAGTTCTTC | TRBJ2-1 | TRBV7-2 | . | many
CASSYQGHTEAFF | TGTGCCAGCAGTTATCAGGGCCACACTGAAGCTTTCTTT | TRBJ1-1 | TRBV6-2/TRBV6-3 | . | few
CASSYGTSGRAWPYNEQFF | TGTGCCAGCAGTTACGGGACTAGCGGGAGGGCCTGGCCCTACAATGAGCAGTTCTTC | TRBJ2-1 | TRBV6-5 | TRBD2 | many
CASSELRTSGSEETQYF | TGCGCCAGCAGTGAATTGCGTACTAGCGGGAGTGAAGAGACCCAGTACTTC | TRBJ2-5 | TRBV10-2 | TRBD2 | .
CSAKRRAEAFF | TGCAGTGCAAAACGGAGGGCTGAAGCTTTCTTT | TRBJ1-1 | TRBV20-1 | . | .
CSARDVSRDRGLNGYTF | TGCAGTGCTAGAGATGTTTCCCGGGACAGGGGGCTTAATGGCTACACCTTC | TRBJ1-2 | TRBV20-1 | TRBD1 | many
CASSLEGQGYNEQFF | TGCGCCAGCAGCTTGGAAGGACAGGGCTACAATGAGCAGTTCTTC | TRBJ2-1 | TRBV5-1 | TRBD1 | many
CASSSRDRASYEQYF | TGTGCCAGCAGCTCCCGGGACAGGGCCTCCTACGAGCAGTACTTC | TRBJ2-7 | TRBV7-8 | TRBD1 | many
CASSQAGPTDDTQYF | TGCGCCAGCAGCCAAGCGGGACCCACCGACGATACGCAGTATTTT | TRBJ2-3 | TRBV5-1 | TRBD2 | few
CASTGQGRVGEQYF | TGTGCCAGCACCGGACAGGGGCGCGTGGGCGAGCAGTACTTC | TRBJ2-7 | TRBV12-3/TRBV12-4 | TRBD1 | many
CAGGDTQRRGTGELFF | TGTGCCGGCGGGGATACGCAACGCCGGGGCACCGGGGAGCTGTTTTTT | TRBJ2-2 | TRBV6-1 | . | many
CSVVRGEAFF | TGCAGCGTTGTCAGGGGTGAAGCTTTCTTT | TRBJ1-1 | TRBV29-1 | . | many
CASARLAGSYEQYF | TGTGCTAGTGCCAGACTAGCGGGGAGCTACGAGCAGTACTTC | TRBJ2-7 | TRBV12-5 | TRBD2 | many
CSVEDQWGTLGTGELFF | TGCAGCGTTGAAGATCAGTGGGGCACCCTCGGCACCGGGGAGCTGTTTTTT | TRBJ2-2 | TRBV29-1 | . | .
CASSGRGKYEQYF | TGTGCCAGCAGTGGAAGGGGGAAATACGAGCAGTACTTC | TRBJ2-7 | TRBV27 | . | .
CSARDRWPYNEQFF | TGCAGTGCTAGAGACAGGTGGCCCTACAATGAGCAGTTCTTC | TRBJ2-1 | TRBV20-1 | . | many